This TCR beta chain came from a study of blood T cell repertoires in COVID-19. In the study overall: Sources were T cells, B-cell-depleted T cells, or PBMCs; the material itself was cDNA or gDNA.

Assay: immunoSEQ multiplex PCR; the TCRdb copy retains only in-frame clones and omits some. This table has over 250,000 clones, around 87% appearing once. Cohort placement rested on clinical history that participants reported themselves. After removal of 2 bases from V and 8 bases from J, the junction contained 8 bases not matched to a gene. The CDR3 length is 14 residues. Germline V gene lookup returns CDR1 SEHNR and CDR2 FQNEAQ (reference sequence). The clonotype comes from a woman in her 30s who had recovered from COVID-19. The chain is built from TRBV7-9 and TRBJ1-2; 7 bases are a match to TRBD1. The sample comprised PBMCs or T cells enriched from blood (not recorded which). CDR3 sequence reads: CASSLRQGPQGYTF. For the CDR3, the DNA is TGTGCCAGCAGCTTAAGACAGGGCCCTCAGGGCTACACCTTC. The complete variable domain, with remaining parts taken from reference TRBV7-9 and TRBJ1-2, reads DTGVSQNPRHKITKRGQNVTFRCDPISEHNRLYWYRQTLGQGPEFLTYFQNEAQLEKSRLLSDRFSAERPKGSFSTLEIQRTEQGDSAMYLCASSLRQGPQGYTFGSGTRLTVV.